This T cell receptor (beta chain) is drawn from a study of blood T cell repertoires in COVID-19. A note on this clone: A read error may produce the germline difference seen at one junction end.

Sequencing was performed with immunoSEQ multiplex PCR; in TCRdb, only in-frame clones are kept and a portion is missing. The sample holds nearly 110,000 clones, 76% seen once. The CDR3 spans 18 residues. CDR1 is KGHSH, CDR2 LQKENI, per germline. The sample comprised peripheral blood. The origin of this receptor is a man older than 75 with COVID-19, enrolled during active disease. The chain links TRBV18 to TRBJ1-3; perhaps TRBD1 as D (5 bases). The DNA for the CDR3 is TGTCCCAGCCCACCACGGGGGGGGTATCCCCCCTCTGGAAACACCATATATTTT. It is translated as CPSPPRGGYPPSGNTIYF.